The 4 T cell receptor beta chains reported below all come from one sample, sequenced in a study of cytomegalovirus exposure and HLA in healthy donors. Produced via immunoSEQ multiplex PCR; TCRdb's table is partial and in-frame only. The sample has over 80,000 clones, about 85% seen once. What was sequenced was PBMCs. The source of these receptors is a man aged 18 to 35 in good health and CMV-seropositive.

CDR3 protein: CASSKTGAKTDTQYF. The CDR3, as DNA: TGTGCCAGCAGCAAGACAGGGGCTAAAACAGATACGCAGTATTTT. This chain uses TRBV7-3 with TRBJ2-3; 8 nucleotides line up with TRBD1. In germline, CDR1 is SGHTA, CDR2 FQGTGA. After removal of 5 bases from V and 3 bases from J, the junction contained 7 bases not matched to a gene. The CDR3 is 15 amino acids.

DNA for the CDR3: TGTGCCAGCAGTTTCGGCCAGGGCGCCGGCTACGAGCAGTACGTC. This encodes CASSFGQGAGYEQYV. This chain links TRBV28 with TRBJ2-7, with a weak D call TRBD1 (5 bases). The CDR3 length is 15 residues. CDR1 is MDHEN and CDR2 is SYDVKM in the germline V gene. The V gene lost 3 bases and the J gene lost 3 bases, with 15 bases spanning the gap.

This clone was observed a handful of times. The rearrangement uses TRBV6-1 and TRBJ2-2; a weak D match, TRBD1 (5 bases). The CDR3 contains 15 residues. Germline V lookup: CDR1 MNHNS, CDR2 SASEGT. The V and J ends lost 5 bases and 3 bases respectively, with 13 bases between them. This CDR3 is CASSRQQAHTGELFF. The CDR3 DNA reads TGTGCCAGCAGTAGACAACAGGCGCACACCGGGGAGCTGTTTTTT.

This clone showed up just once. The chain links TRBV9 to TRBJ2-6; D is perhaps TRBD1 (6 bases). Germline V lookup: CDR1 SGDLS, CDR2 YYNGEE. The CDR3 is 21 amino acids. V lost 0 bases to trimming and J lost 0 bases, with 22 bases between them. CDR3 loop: CASSVGVVEGGFSSGANVLTF. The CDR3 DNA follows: TGTGCCAGCAGCGTAGGAGTAGTGGAAGGGGGATTTTCCTCTGGGGCCAACGTCCTGACTTTC.